This section outlines one TCR beta chain sequence together with its context. Its antigen is not known. TCRdb reprocessed the 5' RACE reads via MiXCR and lists one record per CDR3 protein. The data show 170,000 or so distinct CDR3 sequences, with around 9.7% seen just once and about a third held by the top ten. The CDR3 sequence is 11 residues long. With 3 bases removed from V and 7 bases from J, the gap between germline ends came to 3 bases. This sample stems from a study of T cells after yellow fever vaccination. General study points: The secondary response was weaker but peaked faster, day 5 versus 15. Contaminating bulk clonotypes could be abundant in FACS-sorted repertoires.

Sequenced here: CD8+ T cells sorted from PBMCs, sampled 45 days after the yellow fever booster vaccination. The source is a man younger than 35 who received the YFV17D yellow fever vaccine. The chain employs TRBV12-3 or TRBV12-4 and TRBJ2-2; no clear D gene. The CDR3 protein is CASSFGGELFF. In DNA, the CDR3 is TGTGCCAGCAGTTTTGGCGGGGAGCTGTTTTTT.